Listed below are T cell receptor beta chains from one sample, sequenced in a study of T cells in localized non-small cell lung cancer. This table comes from immunoSEQ multiplex PCR, and its TCRdb copy is limited to in-frame clones, with some not included. The sample has about 59,000 clones; over 85% are singletons. The sequences come from peripheral blood, collected before any cancer treatment. These receptor sequences come from a man aged 40-75 years with stage I squamous cell lung carcinoma. CDR3s include the opening cysteine and the closing phenylalanine or tryptophan. A D gene is named only where the DNA matches it firmly. Where a row states a size, it is once, few, many or the class of an expanded clone; other rows omit it.

j_gene,d_gene,v_gene,abundance,CDR3nt,CDR3aa
TRBJ2-1,-,TRBV9,-,TGTGCCAGCAGCGGATCCGGCTTTCTGGGTTACAATGAGCAGTTCTTC,CASSGSGFLGYNEQFF
TRBJ1-1,-,TRBV9,once,TGTGCCAGCAGCGTAGACAACGCAGGGGTGACTGAAGCTTTCTTT,CASSVDNAGVTEAFF
TRBJ2-7,-,TRBV9,-,TGTGCCAGCAGCGTAAGGTATGAATCCTACGAGCAGTACTTC,CASSVRYESYEQYF
TRBJ2-1,TRBD2,TRBV6-5,-,TGTGCCAGCAGTTTTGGACTAGCGGGAGGGGTTGAGCAGTTCTTC,CASSFGLAGGVEQFF
TRBJ1-1,-,TRBV29-1,few,TGCAGCGTTGTATGGGGGACTGAAGCTTTCTTT,CSVVWGTEAFF
TRBJ1-2,TRBD1,TRBV27,-,TGTGCCAGCAGTTCCCCAGGGGGATGGTATGGCTACACCTTC,CASSSPGGWYGYTF
TRBJ2-1,TRBD2,TRBV4-1,-,TGCGCCAGCAGCCAACTCCTAGCGGGTTCCTACGATGAGCAGTTCTTC,CASSQLLAGSYDEQFF
TRBJ2-7,-,TRBV7-2,-,TGTGCCAGCAGCTCAAGGGTAGGGCGCTCCTACGAGCAGTACTTC,CASSSRVGRSYEQYF
TRBJ2-6,-,TRBV29-1,-,TGCAGCGTTGCTGTCTCTGGGGCCAACGTCCTGACTTTC,CSVAVSGANVLTF
TRBJ1-1,-,TRBV5-6,-,TGTGCCAGCAGCTTCTCTACAGGGTTTTCAAACACTGAAGCTTTCTTT,CASSFSTGFSNTEAFF
TRBJ2-7,-,TRBV21-1,-,TGTGCCAGCAGCAATGTCGGGCGGGGCTTAACCTACGAGCAGTACTTC,CASSNVGRGLTYEQYF
TRBJ1-4,-,TRBV6-6,-,TGTGCCAGCAGGCTCGACGGGTCTAATGAAAAACTGTTTTTT,CASRLDGSNEKLFF
TRBJ2-7,TRBD2,TRBV2,-,TGTGCCAGCCTCCGGGGGGGGACCTACGAGCAGTACTTC,CASLRGGTYEQYF
TRBJ1-4,-,TRBV6-5,-,TGTGCCAGCAGTTACTCAGGGGGGGTTAATGAAAAACTGTTTTTT,CASSYSGGVNEKLFF
TRBJ2-1,-,TRBV20-1,once,TGCAGTGCTAGTAAACACGATGAGCAGTTCTTC,CSASKHDEQFF
TRBJ2-7,-,TRBV18,-,TGTGCCAGCTCACAGGGACTCCCCTACGAGCAGTACTTC,CASSQGLPYEQYF
TRBJ2-5,-,TRBV7-2,-,TGTGCCAGCAGCTTAGGAGACAAGCGGCCTTCCGGAGGGGAGACCCAGTACTTC,CASSLGDKRPSGGETQYF
TRBJ2-2,-,TRBV7-7,-,TGTGCTAGCAGCTTAGCTGGGTCCCCCGGGGAGCTGTTTTTT,CASSLAGSPGELFF
TRBJ2-4,-,TRBV4-1,-,TGCGCCAGCAGCCAAGATCTTTATGACAGTTGGGGGAACATTCAGTACTTC,CASSQDLYDSWGNIQYF
TRBJ2-1,TRBD2,TRBV5-4,-,TGTGCCAGCAGCCCCTCTAGCGGGAGAGGGGTCAATGAGCAGTTCTTC,CASSPSSGRGVNEQFF
TRBJ2-1,-,TRBV20-1,-,TGCAGTGCCACCGGCGGGCGGGAGCAGTTCTTC,CSATGGREQFF
TRBJ2-5,TRBD2,TRBV5-1,-,TGCGCCAGCAGCGTAGCGGGCGGCGGGGAGACCCAGTACTTC,CASSVAGGGETQYF
TRBJ1-5,TRBD1,TRBV7-2,-,TGTGCCAGCAGCCCCCGGACAGGGGACAATCAGCCCCAGCATTTT,CASSPRTGDNQPQHF